This T cell receptor (beta chain) was sequenced for a study of response to subunit inactivated influenza vaccine. Findings of the study overall: Only a handful of new T cells, the authors suggested, are recruited with each seasonal influenza vaccination.

TCRdb re-called the RT-PCR reads through MiXCR, storing one row per CDR3 protein. The repertoire consists of hundreds of thousands of distinct CDR3 sequences, with 15% to 18% occurring once and the leading ten covering around 10%. The CDR3 consists of 12 residues. V lost 8 bases and J lost 0, with 7 bases in between. The germline CDR1 and CDR2 sequences are SNHLY and FYNNEI. Comments on this clonotype: The antigen is undetermined.

Source: PBMCs from blood, taken less than 13 days after vaccination. The chain employs TRBV2 and TRBJ2-5; the D is unclear. This receptor was taken from a man between 45 and 60 years old who received an inactivated influenza vaccine. The CDR3 region has the DNA TGTGCCAGCTTCGGCAACCAAGAGACCCAGTACTTC. The encoded protein is CASFGNQETQYF.